Sequencing of this T cell receptor (beta chain) was carried out in a study of T cell repertoires in cytomegalovirus infection. Study results and limitations: Dominating the ex vivo response were TCR beta clonotypes that were CMV-specific and HLA-C-restricted.

V lost 4 bases, J lost 4 bases, and 24 bases stayed unmatched. The germline V gene has CDR1 MNHEY and CDR2 SVGEGT. The CDR3 length is 22 residues. This clonotype was seen a handful of times. The target antigen is unknown. MiXCR was run by TCRdb on the reads, yielding one entry per CDR3 protein. This table holds some 480,000 distinct CDR3 sequences, around 35% found once. The genes are TRBV6-2 or TRBV6-3 and TRBJ2-6, with 8 bases fitting TRBD2. This clonotype was obtained from a human donor in good health (CMV status not recorded). Some clones in this sample may be carry-over from other donors' samples. Sample: cultured PBMCs, taken from culture after CMV antigen stimulation. The CDR3 sequence: CASSSLALNTAGGTAGANVLTF. The CDR3 nucleotides are TGTGCCAGCAGTTCCCTCGCCTTGAACACCGCGGGGGGCACCGCAGGGGCCAACGTCCTGACTTTC.